These T cell receptor beta chains were read from a single sample in a study of T-cell reconstitution after alpha-beta-depleted transplantation in children. A single record per CDR3 protein comes from TCRdb applying MiXCR to the PCR reads. The sample records about 830,000 distinct CDR3 sequences, under 20% being singletons. The sample in question was PBMCs, mostly from graft donor cells, obtained 360 days after TCRalphabeta/CD19-depleted stem cell transplant. The receptors were sampled from a male patient younger than 18 who had a stem cell transplant for acute lymphoblastic leukemia, so the T cells may come from the graft donor. Both conserved end residues are part of each CDR3. A D gene is named only where the DNA matches it firmly. The size field is filled for only some rows; it gives once, few, many or a size class.

v_gene: TRBV4-2
d_gene: -
j_gene: TRBJ2-7
abundance: few
CDR3nt: TGTGCCAGCAGCCAAGAGGGAGGTTCGAGCGGAGGGGCCTACGAGCAGTACTTC
CDR3aa: CASSQEGGSSGGAYEQYF

v_gene: TRBV4-1
d_gene: TRBD2
j_gene: TRBJ2-1
abundance: many
CDR3nt: TGCGCCAGCAGCCATCTAGCGGGAGGGAGCTCCTACAATGAGCAGTTCTTC
CDR3aa: CASSHLAGGSSYNEQFF

v_gene: TRBV12-3/TRBV12-4
d_gene: -
j_gene: TRBJ1-3
abundance: -
CDR3nt: TGTGCCAGCAGTTTACATGGCGGAAACACCATATATTTT
CDR3aa: CASSLHGGNTIYF

v_gene: TRBV6-1
d_gene: -
j_gene: TRBJ2-4
abundance: -
CDR3nt: TGTGCCAGCAGACCAATTACAGGGACCAAAAACATTCAGTACTTC
CDR3aa: CASRPITGTKNIQYF

v_gene: TRBV9
d_gene: TRBD1
j_gene: TRBJ2-5
abundance: few
CDR3nt: TGTGCCAGCAGCTTTGGACAGGGGGCATACCAAGAGACCCAGTACTTC
CDR3aa: CASSFGQGAYQETQYF

v_gene: TRBV30
d_gene: TRBD1
j_gene: TRBJ2-7
abundance: -
CDR3nt: TGTGCCTGGAGTGTCGGGACAGGGGTCTACGAGCAGTACTTC
CDR3aa: CAWSVGTGVYEQYF

v_gene: TRBV29-1
d_gene: -
j_gene: TRBJ2-7
abundance: few
CDR3nt: TGCAGCGTTGAAGAGCTTTACAGAGGCGGGCAGTACTTC
CDR3aa: CSVEELYRGGQYF

v_gene: TRBV5-1
d_gene: -
j_gene: TRBJ2-7
abundance: few
CDR3nt: TGCGCCAGCAGCCAAGATGGAGGGCCCCCCGGCGAGCAGTACTTC
CDR3aa: CASSQDGGPPGEQYF

v_gene: TRBV7-9
d_gene: TRBD1
j_gene: TRBJ2-1
abundance: -
CDR3nt: TGTGCCAGCAGCATCCCCGGTGGGGACAGGGGTATCAATGAGCAGTTCTTC
CDR3aa: CASSIPGGDRGINEQFF

v_gene: TRBV20-1
d_gene: TRBD2
j_gene: TRBJ2-3
abundance: few
CDR3nt: TGCAGTGCTAGAGAAACTAGCGATAGCACAGATACGCAGTATTTT
CDR3aa: CSARETSDSTDTQYF

v_gene: TRBV2
d_gene: -
j_gene: TRBJ2-7
abundance: few
CDR3nt: TGTGCCAGCAGTGAAGGACAAGGAGGGACCAACTCCTACGAGCAGTACTTC
CDR3aa: CASSEGQGGTNSYEQYF

v_gene: TRBV9
d_gene: -
j_gene: TRBJ2-7
abundance: once
CDR3nt: TGTGCCAGCAGCGTAGACCAGGGCTACCTCTACGAGCAGTACTTC
CDR3aa: CASSVDQGYLYEQYF

v_gene: TRBV29-1
d_gene: -
j_gene: TRBJ2-7
abundance: -
CDR3nt: TGCAGCGTTGCCGGCCGGGGGCCCTACGAGCAGTACTTC
CDR3aa: CSVAGRGPYEQYF

v_gene: TRBV3-1
d_gene: -
j_gene: TRBJ2-1
abundance: -
CDR3nt: TGTGCCACCAGCCAAGTTAGGGGCGGGGACCCCTACAATGAGCAGTTCTTC
CDR3aa: CATSQVRGGDPYNEQFF

v_gene: TRBV7-3
d_gene: TRBD1
j_gene: TRBJ2-5
abundance: -
CDR3nt: TGTGCCAGCAGCCCCACTAGGACAGGGAGAGAGACCCAGTACTTC
CDR3aa: CASSPTRTGRETQYF

v_gene: TRBV5-1
d_gene: -
j_gene: TRBJ2-3
abundance: -
CDR3nt: TGCGCCAGCAGCTTCGAACCCCTGGCGGGCGCCACAGATACGCAGTATTTT
CDR3aa: CASSFEPLAGATDTQYF

v_gene: TRBV29-1
d_gene: -
j_gene: TRBJ2-2
abundance: few
CDR3nt: TGCGGGGGAAGGGTCACCGGGGAGCTGTTTTTT
CDR3aa: CGGRVTGELFF

v_gene: TRBV5-1
d_gene: -
j_gene: TRBJ2-5
abundance: many
CDR3nt: TGCGCCAGCAGCTTGGCCCCGGTCCAAGAGACCCAGTACTTC
CDR3aa: CASSLAPVQETQYF

v_gene: TRBV7-2
d_gene: -
j_gene: TRBJ2-7
abundance: many
CDR3nt: TGTGCCAGCAGCTTAGCGCACTCCTACGAGCAGTACTTC
CDR3aa: CASSLAHSYEQYF

v_gene: TRBV12-3/TRBV12-4
d_gene: -
j_gene: TRBJ1-1
abundance: few
CDR3nt: TGTGCCAGCAGCTTGGGCGGGGTGGTGGGTGAAGCTTTCTTT
CDR3aa: CASSLGGVVGEAFF

v_gene: TRBV27
d_gene: -
j_gene: TRBJ2-5
abundance: once
CDR3nt: TGTGCCAGCAGTTCCTCCCCCGGCCCTAGGATCCAAGAGACCCAGTACTTC
CDR3aa: CASSSSPGPRIQETQYF

v_gene: TRBV7-3
d_gene: -
j_gene: TRBJ2-2
abundance: -
CDR3nt: TGTGCCAGCAGCTTGTATTCCGCCCTGAACACCGGGGAGCTGTTTTTT
CDR3aa: CASSLYSALNTGELFF

v_gene: TRBV12-3/TRBV12-4
d_gene: TRBD1
j_gene: TRBJ1-1
abundance: few
CDR3nt: TGTGCCAGCACCCGACAGGGGAGTGGTACTGAAGCTTTCTTT
CDR3aa: CASTRQGSGTEAFF

v_gene: TRBV29-1
d_gene: -
j_gene: TRBJ1-1
abundance: -
CDR3nt: TGCAGCGTCCCCGGGACTGGGGGAACAAACACTGAAGCTTTCTTT
CDR3aa: CSVPGTGGTNTEAFF

v_gene: TRBV5-1
d_gene: -
j_gene: TRBJ2-1
abundance: few
CDR3nt: TGCGCCAGCAGCGCTACCAGCGCGGCCGGCGAGCAGTTCTTC
CDR3aa: CASSATSAAGEQFF

v_gene: TRBV27
d_gene: -
j_gene: TRBJ2-7
abundance: -
CDR3nt: TGTGCCAGCTCGGGAACTTCCACCTTCTACGAGCAGTACTTC
CDR3aa: CASSGTSTFYEQYF

v_gene: TRBV7-4
d_gene: -
j_gene: TRBJ2-7
abundance: few
CDR3nt: TGTGCCAGCAGCCCAAAAAACGAGCAGTACTTC
CDR3aa: CASSPKNEQYF

v_gene: TRBV12-3/TRBV12-4
d_gene: -
j_gene: TRBJ2-1
abundance: few
CDR3nt: TGTGCCAGCAGACGACTAGGGGGGATTGAGCAGTTCTTC
CDR3aa: CASRRLGGIEQFF

v_gene: TRBV20-1
d_gene: TRBD2
j_gene: TRBJ2-1
abundance: few
CDR3nt: TGCAGTGCTAGGACTAGCGGGAGCTGGAATGAGCAGTTCTTC
CDR3aa: CSARTSGSWNEQFF

v_gene: TRBV12-3/TRBV12-4
d_gene: -
j_gene: TRBJ1-6
abundance: few
CDR3nt: TGTGCCAGCAGTCCCCAGACGGAAGTGGGGAATTCACCCCTCCACTTT
CDR3aa: CASSPQTEVGNSPLHF

v_gene: TRBV5-1
d_gene: TRBD1
j_gene: TRBJ1-2
abundance: few
CDR3nt: TGCGCCAGCAGCGAGACAGGGCGGTATGGCTACACCTTC
CDR3aa: CASSETGRYGYTF

v_gene: TRBV5-6
d_gene: TRBD1
j_gene: TRBJ2-7
abundance: few
CDR3nt: TGTGCCAGCAGCCGGATACCCGGGACAGGCTACGAGCAGTACTTC
CDR3aa: CASSRIPGTGYEQYF

v_gene: TRBV5-1
d_gene: -
j_gene: TRBJ2-2
abundance: once
CDR3nt: TGCGCCAGCAGCTTGGGAGCACAGGGCAGAACCGGGGAGCTGTTTTTT
CDR3aa: CASSLGAQGRTGELFF

v_gene: TRBV29-1
d_gene: -
j_gene: TRBJ2-3
abundance: few
CDR3nt: TGCAGCGCCCTTCTCGGAGGCACAGATACGCAGTATTTT
CDR3aa: CSALLGGTDTQYF

v_gene: TRBV11-2
d_gene: -
j_gene: TRBJ2-1
abundance: -
CDR3nt: TGTGCCAGCAGCTTAGTGACACTAGTTTTCCCCCACAATGAGCAGTTCTTC
CDR3aa: CASSLVTLVFPHNEQFF

v_gene: TRBV4-1
d_gene: -
j_gene: TRBJ2-7
abundance: -
CDR3nt: TGCGCCAGCAGCAAGACAGGGGGACTAGCTTCTTTCTCCTACGAGCAGTACTTC
CDR3aa: CASSKTGGLASFSYEQYF

v_gene: TRBV12-3/TRBV12-4
d_gene: TRBD1
j_gene: TRBJ2-7
abundance: -
CDR3nt: TGTGCCAGCAGCCGCCCCGGGACAGCCCCCTACGAGCAGTACTTC
CDR3aa: CASSRPGTAPYEQYF

v_gene: TRBV24-1
d_gene: TRBD1
j_gene: TRBJ2-7
abundance: few
CDR3nt: TGTGCCACCAGTGACCGGGACAGGGGTGACACCTACGAGCAGTACTTC
CDR3aa: CATSDRDRGDTYEQYF

v_gene: TRBV10-3
d_gene: -
j_gene: TRBJ2-3
abundance: few
CDR3nt: TGTGCCATCAACCCAGACACTTCAGATACGCAGTATTTT
CDR3aa: CAINPDTSDTQYF

v_gene: TRBV29-1
d_gene: -
j_gene: TRBJ1-2
abundance: -
CDR3nt: TGCAGCGTCCTCCCTGGGAACGTCTATGGCTACACCTTC
CDR3aa: CSVLPGNVYGYTF

v_gene: TRBV7-9
d_gene: -
j_gene: TRBJ2-5
abundance: -
CDR3nt: TGTGCCAGCTCTCGGACTACTAGTCTTCGAGAGACCCAGTACTTC
CDR3aa: CASSRTTSLRETQYF

v_gene: TRBV29-1
d_gene: -
j_gene: TRBJ2-7
abundance: -
CDR3nt: TGCAGCGTTCGGGGGACCCGTTGGGAGCAGTACTTC
CDR3aa: CSVRGTRWEQYF

v_gene: TRBV4-1
d_gene: -
j_gene: TRBJ2-7
abundance: few
CDR3nt: TGCGCCAGCAGCCAACTCGACAGGCACTACGAGCAGTACTTC
CDR3aa: CASSQLDRHYEQYF

v_gene: TRBV6-2/TRBV6-3
d_gene: TRBD2
j_gene: TRBJ2-1
abundance: -
CDR3nt: TGTGCCAGCCGGTGGACTAGCGAGCAGTTCTTC
CDR3aa: CASRWTSEQFF

v_gene: TRBV6-1
d_gene: TRBD2
j_gene: TRBJ2-3
abundance: -
CDR3nt: TGTGCCAGCAGGCGACTAGCGGGAGTTTCCACAGATACGCAGTATTTT
CDR3aa: CASRRLAGVSTDTQYF

v_gene: TRBV4-1
d_gene: -
j_gene: TRBJ2-1
abundance: few
CDR3nt: TGCGCCAGCAGCTCTTTGGGACTCTCCTACAATGAGCAGTTCTTC
CDR3aa: CASSSLGLSYNEQFF

v_gene: TRBV18
d_gene: -
j_gene: TRBJ1-4
abundance: few
CDR3nt: TGTGCCAGCTCACCAACAGGGATCGAAAAACTGTTTTTT
CDR3aa: CASSPTGIEKLFF

v_gene: TRBV5-1
d_gene: TRBD2
j_gene: TRBJ2-1
abundance: many
CDR3nt: TGCGCCAGCAGCTTGCGGGCCCTTTTAGCGGGGAGCTCCTACAATGAGCAGTTCTTC
CDR3aa: CASSLRALLAGSSYNEQFF

v_gene: TRBV7-9
d_gene: -
j_gene: TRBJ1-6
abundance: many
CDR3nt: TGTGCCAGCAGCCGGATGGGGATAACCAATTCTCCCCTCCACTTT
CDR3aa: CASSRMGITNSPLHF

v_gene: TRBV5-4
d_gene: -
j_gene: TRBJ2-5
abundance: few
CDR3nt: TGTGCCAGCAGCTTGTGGGGGAAGACCCAGTACTTC
CDR3aa: CASSLWGKTQYF

v_gene: TRBV7-3
d_gene: -
j_gene: TRBJ2-1
abundance: few
CDR3nt: TGTGCCAGCAGCTTAGGAGTTGGAGGATCTCGTGTAAATGAGCAGTTCTTC
CDR3aa: CASSLGVGGSRVNEQFF